The present entry profiles one TCR beta chain with its context. Its cognate antigen is unknown. CDR1 and CDR2 from the germline V gene are SGHDN and FVKESK. V lost 0 bases, J lost 5 bases, and 13 bases lay in between. The CDR3 sequence is 15 residues long. This sample was included in a study of post-analysis software for immune sequencing data. Overall study results and limits: The study found TRBV5-6, TRBV5-1 and TRBV20-1 among a handful of TRBV segments more frequent in patients than controls.

The authors incorporated unique molecular identifiers into the TCR beta cDNA libraries. Using its own MiXCR run on the PCR reads, TCRdb lists one record per CDR3 protein. The sample shows approximately 730,000 distinct CDR3 sequences, roughly 27% of them seen only once. This chain connects TRBV14 to TRBJ2-5; D unclear. The specimen sequenced was blood. This receptor was identified in a girl between 5 and 17 years old with multiple sclerosis. The CDR3 bases are TGTGCCAGCAGCCAAGACGGACGCCCGTGGGAGACCCAGTACTTC. It yields the protein CASSQDGRPWETQYF.